The 13 T cell receptor beta chains reported below all come from one sample, sequenced in a study of PD-L1 blockade in urothelial cancer. The assay was immunoSEQ multiplex PCR, and TCRdb's table has in-frame clones only and misses some. The data contain about 130,000 clones, 65% to 85% of them singletons. As for time point: pretreatment peripheral blood. This specimen consisted of PBMCs, obtained around atezolizumab (anti-PD-L1) treatment. These receptors were obtained from a man aged 45-65 years with urothelial cancer.

This clone was seen only once. The V gene is TRBV2, the J gene TRBJ2-4; 9 bases fit TRBD2. The V gene's germline CDR1 is SNHLY and CDR2 FYNNEI. The CDR3 sequence is 16 residues long. The trim removed 7 bases at V and 0 bases at J, leaving 7 bases unmatched. CDR3 loop: CASTPAGGVAKNIQYF. CDR3 bases: TGTGCCAGCACCCCGGCGGGGGGGGTAGCCAAAAACATTCAGTACTTC.

This clone has just one count. The chain joins TRBV2 to TRBJ2-2; perhaps TRBD2 as D (7 bases). Germline V gives CDR1 SNHLY, CDR2 FYNNEI. This CDR3 region has 13 residues. Trimming removed 7 bases at V and 7 bases at J, with 13 bases between. DNA of the CDR3: TGTGCCAGCAAACCGGGGGGCAACGGGGAGCTGTTTTTT. This sequence encodes CASKPGGNGELFF.

The chain recombines TRBV11-2 with TRBJ2-7; no clear D gene. This CDR3 spans 15 amino acids. Trimming removed 5 bases from V and 6 bases from J, with 20 bases in between. Germline CDR1 is SGHAT and CDR2 is FQNNGV. The CDR3 nucleotides read TGTGCCAGCAGCAGTTGGGCCCGCAGGCCGGTCGAGCAGTACTTC. Encoded protein: CASSSWARRPVEQYF.

The chain has TRBV5-5 and TRBJ2-1, with a tentative D call TRBD2 (5 bases). There are 14 residues in the CDR3. Germline CDR1 reads SGHKS; CDR2 reads YYEKEE (reference sequence). Deletions cut 6 bases from V and 1 base from J, with 11 bases between. Written as DNA, the CDR3 is TGTGCCAGCACCGGGCCGGGATCCTACAATGAGCAGTTCTTC. It is translated as CASTGPGSYNEQFF. Full variable domain (rest looked up from reference TRBV5-5 and TRBJ2-1): DAGVTQSPTHLIKTRGQQVTLRCSPISGHKSVSWYQQVLGQGPQFIFQYYEKEERGRGNFPDRFSARQFPNYSSELNVNALLLGDSALYLCASTGPGSYNEQFFGPGTRLTVL.

V usage is TRBV6-4 and J usage is TRBJ1-1; D possibly corresponds to TRBD1 (6 bases). The CDR3 runs 15 residues. Germline CDR1 MRHNA, CDR2 SNTAGT. V was cut by 6 bases and J by 4 bases, with 18 bases left in between. The CDR3 coding sequence is TGTGCCAGCAGACAGACGGATCAGGGGTCCACTGAAGCTTTCTTT. Translation: CASRQTDQGSTEAFF.

V and J are TRBV9 and TRBJ2-1; 8 bases line up with TRBD2. CDR1 and CDR2 (germline): SGDLS, YYNGEE. V gave up 4 bases and J gave up 6 bases; unmatched junction bases: 9. This CDR3 is built from 15 residues. In DNA form, the CDR3 reads TGTGCCAGCAGCCCCCCGGGGGGGGGACGCAATGAGCAGTTCTTC. It is translated as CASSPPGGGRNEQFF.

The chain recombines TRBV5-6 with TRBJ1-2, with D maybe TRBD1 (5 bases). V lost 0 bases, J lost 3 bases, and 9 bases lay in between. Germline CDR1 SGHDT, CDR2 YYEEEE. The CDR3 contains 14 residues. The CDR3 DNA follows: TGTGCCAGCAGCTTGGCAGGGCCGGACTATGGCTACACCTTC. The encoded protein is CASSLAGPDYGYTF.

This chain uses TRBV30 with TRBJ2-3; weak D call: TRBD2 (6 bases). This CDR3 region has 17 residues. V dropped 2 bases and J dropped 2 bases, with 20 bases sitting between them. Germline-derived CDR1 and CDR2 are GTSNPN and SVGIG (reference sequence). The CDR3 bases are TGTGCCTGGAGTTTCTCCCCTACCCGGACTAACACAGATACGCAGTATTTT. It translates to CAWSFSPTRTNTDTQYF.

This chain joins TRBV2 and TRBJ2-7, with TRBD2 matching 11 bases. Germline assignment: CDR1 SNHLY and CDR2 FYNNEI. The CDR3 totals 14 residues. Trimming at V came to 5 bases and at J to 7 bases, leaving 7 bases not matched to a gene. CDR3 region: CASSPKLAGGEQYF. CDR3 nucleotide sequence: TGTGCCAGCAGTCCTAAGCTAGCGGGAGGAGAGCAGTACTTC.

J is TRBJ1-2 and V is TRBV7-2; 8 nucleotides line up with TRBD1. This CDR3 has 16 residues. After removal of 5 bases from V and 7 bases from J, the junction contained 15 bases not matched to a gene. From germline, CDR1 is SGHTA and CDR2 FQGNSA. DNA of the CDR3: TGTGCCAGCAGCCCCCCACTCGGTCAGGGGGCGCGTGGCTACACCTTC. Protein sequence: CASSPPLGQGARGYTF.

This chain connects TRBV7-8 to TRBJ2-5, with 8 bases identical to TRBD1. CDR1 is SGHVS, CDR2 FQNEAQ, per germline. V lost 5 bases to trimming and J lost 5 bases; unmatched junction nucleotides: 7. This CDR3 has 14 residues. This CDR3 reads CASSPGTGRETQYF. In DNA form, the CDR3 reads TGTGCCAGCAGCCCCGGGACAGGCAGGGAGACCCAGTACTTC.

This clone was counted a single time. DNA for the CDR3: TGTGCCAGCAGCTTGGCCACTAGCGGGAGAAGGAACACCGGGGAGCTGTTTTTT. Amino acid sequence: CASSLATSGRRNTGELFF. The chain employs TRBV5-4 and TRBJ2-2, with 11 bases identical to TRBD2. Germline assignment: CDR1 SGHNT and CDR2 YYREEE (reference sequence). This CDR3 has 18 amino acids. Trimming at V came to 0 bases and at J to 1 base, leaving 5 bases not matched to a gene.

This chain connects TRBV7-9 to TRBJ2-3, with 7 positions matching TRBD2. The CDR3 totals 14 residues. With V trimmed by 8 bases and J by 0 bases, 5 bases remained unmatched. Germline CDR1 is SEHNR and CDR2 is FQNEAQ (reference sequence). This CDR3 reads CASWHSGSTDTQYF. The CDR3 DNA sequence: TGTGCCAGCTGGCATAGCGGGAGCACAGATACGCAGTATTTT.